Listed below are T cell receptor beta chains from one sample, sequenced in a study of T-cell reconstitution after alpha-beta-depleted transplantation in children. A single record per CDR3 protein comes from TCRdb applying MiXCR to the PCR reads. Found here are approximately 250,000 distinct CDR3 sequences, 9.7% of them singletons; the top ten hold about 5.4%. The sample here was PBMCs from the stem cell graft donor, taken from the stem cell graft. Receptors were obtained from a human donor who donated a stem cell graft to a child with SCID. CDR3s include the opening cysteine and the closing phenylalanine or tryptophan. Fields, in order: D gene, J gene, V gene, clone size, CDR3 protein, CDR3 DNA. The D gene is left open where the match is weak. Part of the rows lack a size; the others show once, few, many or a class for expanded clones.

>-|TRBJ2-1|TRBV6-2/TRBV6-3|-
CASSNNEQFF
TGTGCCAGCAGCAACAATGAGCAGTTCTTC
>-|TRBJ1-1|TRBV20-1|many
CSVAIGGVNTEAFF
TGCAGTGTTGCAATCGGCGGAGTGAACACTGAAGCTTTCTTT
>-|TRBJ1-5|TRBV7-2|many
CASSIVGYQPQHF
TGTGCCAGCAGCATAGTCGGGTATCAGCCCCAGCATTTT
>TRBD1|TRBJ1-1|TRBV5-6|few
CASSYRGYSTEAFF
TGTGCCAGCAGCTACAGGGGGTATAGTACTGAAGCTTTCTTT
>-|TRBJ1-5|TRBV5-3|-
CARSPFIDSSNQPQHF
TGTGCCAGAAGCCCGTTTATCGACTCGAGCAATCAGCCCCAGCATTTT
>TRBD1|TRBJ2-7|TRBV7-9|-
CASSLGFGTEDYEQYF
TGTGCCAGCAGCTTAGGCTTTGGGACAGAAGACTACGAGCAGTACTTC
>-|TRBJ2-7|TRBV5-1|many
CASSLGGGQGIYEQYF
TGCGCCAGCAGCTTGGGAGGGGGTCAAGGCATCTACGAGCAGTACTTC
>TRBD1|TRBJ2-5|TRBV12-3/TRBV12-4|many
CASSHRDRGVGETQYF
TGTGCCAGCAGTCACCGGGACAGGGGAGTAGGGGAGACCCAGTACTTC
>-|TRBJ2-1|TRBV7-9|-
CASSLMRGDEQFF
TGTGCCAGCAGCTTAATGAGGGGCGATGAGCAGTTCTTC
>TRBD2|TRBJ2-1|TRBV5-5|few
CASSWGGGEQFF
TGTGCCAGCAGCTGGGGCGGGGGTGAGCAGTTCTTC
>-|TRBJ2-3|TRBV5-1|many
CASSLFVSGGTDTQYF
TGCGCCAGCAGCTTGTTCGTCTCGGGGGGCACAGATACGCAGTATTTT
>-|TRBJ1-2|TRBV5-1|-
CTSSLDYRANYGDTF
TGCACCAGCAGCTTGGACTACAGGGCCAACTATGGCGACACCTTC
>-|TRBJ1-6|TRBV6-5|many
CASSTRQHSPLHF
TGTGCCAGCAGTACCCGACAGCATTCACCCCTCCACTTT
>-|TRBJ2-4|TRBV11-1|many
CASSYPRSWQGVGNIQYF
TGTGCCAGCAGCTACCCACGCAGCTGGCAGGGAGTAGGAAACATTCAGTACTTC
>-|TRBJ1-5|TRBV30|many
CAWSVTPAQPQHF
TGTGCCTGGAGTGTGACTCCCGCTCAGCCCCAGCATTTT
>-|TRBJ1-5|TRBV20-1|many
CSARWGGNQPQHF
TGCAGTGCTAGATGGGGGGGCAATCAGCCCCAGCATTTT
>-|TRBJ2-7|TRBV30|many
CAWSDSYEQYF
TGTGCCTGGAGTGATAGTTACGAGCAGTACTTC
>-|TRBJ1-2|TRBV20-1|many
CSASSSAAGSNYGYTF
TGCAGTGCTAGTTCCTCGGCGGCAGGGTCCAACTATGGCTACACCTTC
>TRBD1|TRBJ1-2|TRBV7-2|many
CASSLDPRGKGYGYTF
TGTGCCAGCAGCTTAGACCCCAGGGGGAAGGGCTATGGCTACACCTTC
>-|TRBJ2-5|TRBV12-3/TRBV12-4|many
CASSPQLGGGRETQYF
TGTGCCAGCAGTCCTCAATTAGGGGGAGGGAGAGAGACCCAGTACTTC
>TRBD1|TRBJ2-5|TRBV20-1|-
CSAGADRETQYF
TGCAGTGCGGGGGCGGACAGGGAGACCCAGTACTTC
>-|TRBJ1-2|TRBV7-2|many
CGSSPVGYGYTF
TGTGGCAGCAGCCCCGTGGGCTATGGCTACACCTTC
>TRBD1|TRBJ1-5|TRBV7-6|many
CASSPDRERQPQHF
TGTGCCAGCAGCCCAGACAGGGAACGACAGCCCCAGCATTTT
>-|TRBJ2-1|TRBV20-1|many
CSASVAVEQFF
TGCAGTGCTAGTGTTGCGGTAGAGCAGTTCTTC
>-|TRBJ2-7|TRBV27|many
CASRARGSSYEQYF
TGTGCCAGCAGGGCCCGTGGATCCTCCTACGAGCAGTACTTC
>TRBD2|TRBJ2-7|TRBV2|many
CASSAQRGVYEQYF
TGTGCCAGCAGTGCCCAGCGGGGAGTCTACGAGCAGTACTTC
>TRBD2|TRBJ2-1|TRBV7-3|many
CASSDQAGLYNEQFF
TGTGCCAGCAGCGACCAAGCGGGACTGTACAATGAGCAGTTCTTC